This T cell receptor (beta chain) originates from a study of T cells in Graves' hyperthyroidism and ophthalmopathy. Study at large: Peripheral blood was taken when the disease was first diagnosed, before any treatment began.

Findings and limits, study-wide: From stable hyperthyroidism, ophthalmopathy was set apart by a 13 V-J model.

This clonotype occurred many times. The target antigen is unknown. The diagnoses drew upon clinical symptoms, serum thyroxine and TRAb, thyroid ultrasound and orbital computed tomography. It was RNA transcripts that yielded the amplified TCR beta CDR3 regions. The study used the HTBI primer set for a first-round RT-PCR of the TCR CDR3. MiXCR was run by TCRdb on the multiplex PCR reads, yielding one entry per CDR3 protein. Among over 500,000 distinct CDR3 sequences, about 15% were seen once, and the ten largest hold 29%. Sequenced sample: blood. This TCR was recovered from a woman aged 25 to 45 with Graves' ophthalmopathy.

DNA of the CDR3: TGTGCCAGCAGCTGGGGACAAGGTGATAATGAGCAGTTCTTC. Encoded protein: CASSWGQGDNEQFF. The chain employs TRBV7-6 and TRBJ2-1, with D perhaps matching TRBD1 (6 bases). The germline gives CDR1 SGHVS, CDR2 FNYEAQ. The CDR3 contains 14 residues. The V end was cut by 4 bases, the J end by 7 bases, with 14 bases between.